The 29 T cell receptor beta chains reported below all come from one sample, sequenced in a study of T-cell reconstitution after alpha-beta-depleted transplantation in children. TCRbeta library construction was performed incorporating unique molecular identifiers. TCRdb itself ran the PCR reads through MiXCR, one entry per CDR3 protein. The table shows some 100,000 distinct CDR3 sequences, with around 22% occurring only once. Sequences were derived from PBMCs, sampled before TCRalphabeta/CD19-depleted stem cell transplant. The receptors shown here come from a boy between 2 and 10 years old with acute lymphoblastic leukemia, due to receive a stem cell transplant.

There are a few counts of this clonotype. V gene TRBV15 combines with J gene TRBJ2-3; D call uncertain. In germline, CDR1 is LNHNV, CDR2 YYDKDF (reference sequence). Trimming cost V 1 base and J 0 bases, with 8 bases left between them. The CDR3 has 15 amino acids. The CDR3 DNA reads TGTGCCACCAGCAGAGCTTGGCGGAGCACAGATACGCAGTATTTT. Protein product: CATSRAWRSTDTQYF.

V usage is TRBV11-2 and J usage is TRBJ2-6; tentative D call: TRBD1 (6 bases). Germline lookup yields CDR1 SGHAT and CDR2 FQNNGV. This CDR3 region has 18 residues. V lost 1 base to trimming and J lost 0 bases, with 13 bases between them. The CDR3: CASSLGRQGLSGANVLTF. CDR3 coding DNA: TGTGCCAGCAGCTTAGGAAGGCAGGGGCTCTCTGGGGCCAACGTCCTGACTTTC.

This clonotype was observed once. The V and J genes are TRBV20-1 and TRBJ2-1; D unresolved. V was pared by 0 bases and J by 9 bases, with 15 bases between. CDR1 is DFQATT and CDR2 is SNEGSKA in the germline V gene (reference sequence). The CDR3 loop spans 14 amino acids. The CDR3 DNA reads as TGCAGTGCTAGAGATCCCTCCCGAGTTAGTGAGCAGTTCTTC. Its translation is CSARDPSRVSEQFF.

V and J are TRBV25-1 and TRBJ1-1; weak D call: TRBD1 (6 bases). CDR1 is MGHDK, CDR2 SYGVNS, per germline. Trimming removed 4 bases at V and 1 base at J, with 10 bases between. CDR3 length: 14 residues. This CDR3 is CASSGTGKNTEAFF. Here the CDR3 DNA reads TGTGCCAGCAGTGGCACAGGGAAGAACACTGAAGCTTTCTTT.

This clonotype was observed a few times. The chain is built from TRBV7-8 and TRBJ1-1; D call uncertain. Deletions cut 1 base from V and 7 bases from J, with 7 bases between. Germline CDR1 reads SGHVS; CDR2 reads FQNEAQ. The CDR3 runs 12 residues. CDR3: CASSLGTLEAFF. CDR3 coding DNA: TGTGCCAGCAGCTTAGGGACGCTTGAAGCTTTCTTT.

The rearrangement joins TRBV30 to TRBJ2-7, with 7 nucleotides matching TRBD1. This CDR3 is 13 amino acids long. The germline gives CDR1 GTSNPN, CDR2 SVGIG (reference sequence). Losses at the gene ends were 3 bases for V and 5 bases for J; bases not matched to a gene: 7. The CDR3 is CAWSPDRDHEQYF. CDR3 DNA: TGTGCCTGGAGCCCCGACAGGGACCACGAGCAGTACTTC.

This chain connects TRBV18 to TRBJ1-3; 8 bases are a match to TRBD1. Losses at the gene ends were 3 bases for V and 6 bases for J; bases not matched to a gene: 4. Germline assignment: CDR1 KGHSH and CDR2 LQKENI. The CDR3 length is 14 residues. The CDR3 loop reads CASSPGQGPNTIYF. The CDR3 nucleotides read TGTGCCAGCTCACCTGGACAGGGACCAAACACCATATATTTT.

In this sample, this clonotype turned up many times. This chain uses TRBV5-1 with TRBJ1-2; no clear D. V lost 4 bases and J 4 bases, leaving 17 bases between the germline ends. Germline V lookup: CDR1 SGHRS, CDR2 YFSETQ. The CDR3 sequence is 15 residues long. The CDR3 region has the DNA TGCGCCAGCAGCCGTGGCCGGGATTTACTCTATGGCTACACCTTC. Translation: CASSRGRDLLYGYTF.

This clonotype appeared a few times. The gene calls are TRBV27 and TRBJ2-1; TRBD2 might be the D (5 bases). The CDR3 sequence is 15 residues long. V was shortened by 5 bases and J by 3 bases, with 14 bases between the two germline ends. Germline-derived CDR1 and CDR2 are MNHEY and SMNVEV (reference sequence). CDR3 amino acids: CASSLSGVYYNEQFF. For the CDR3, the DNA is TGTGCCAGCAGTCTAAGCGGAGTTTACTACAATGAGCAGTTCTTC.

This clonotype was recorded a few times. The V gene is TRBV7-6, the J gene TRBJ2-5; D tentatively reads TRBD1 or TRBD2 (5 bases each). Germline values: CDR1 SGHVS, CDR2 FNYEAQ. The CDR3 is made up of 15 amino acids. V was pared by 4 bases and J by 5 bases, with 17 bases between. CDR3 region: CASSSRSSGRETQYF. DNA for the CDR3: TGTGCCAGCAGCTCGCGTTCATCGGGGCGGGAGACCCAGTACTTC. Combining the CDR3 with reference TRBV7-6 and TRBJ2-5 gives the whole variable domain GAGVSQSPRYKVTKRGQDVALRCDPISGHVSLYWYRQALGQGPEFLTYFNYEAQQDKSGLPNDRFSAERPEGSISTLTIQRTEQRDSAMYRCASSSRSSGRETQYFGPGTRLLVL.

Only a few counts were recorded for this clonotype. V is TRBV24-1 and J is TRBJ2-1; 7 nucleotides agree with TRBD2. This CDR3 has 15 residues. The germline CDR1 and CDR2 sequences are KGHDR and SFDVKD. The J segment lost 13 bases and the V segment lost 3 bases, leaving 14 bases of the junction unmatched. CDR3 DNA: TGTGCCACCAGTGATACCTCGAAGACTAGCACCATACAGTTCTTC. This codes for CATSDTSKTSTIQFF.

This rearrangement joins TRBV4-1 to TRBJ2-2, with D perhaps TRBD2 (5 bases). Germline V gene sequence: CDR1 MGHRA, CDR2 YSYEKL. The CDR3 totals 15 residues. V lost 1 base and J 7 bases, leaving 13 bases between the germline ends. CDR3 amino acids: CASSQGIASFGELFF. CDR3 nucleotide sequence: TGCGCCAGCAGCCAAGGGATAGCGTCATTCGGGGAGCTGTTTTTT.

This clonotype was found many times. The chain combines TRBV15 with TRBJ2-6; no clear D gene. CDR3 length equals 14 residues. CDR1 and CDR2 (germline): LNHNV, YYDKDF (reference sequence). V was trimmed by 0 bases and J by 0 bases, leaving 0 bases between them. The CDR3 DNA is TGTGCCACCAGCAGAGACTCTGGGGCCAACGTCCTGACTTTC. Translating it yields CATSRDSGANVLTF.

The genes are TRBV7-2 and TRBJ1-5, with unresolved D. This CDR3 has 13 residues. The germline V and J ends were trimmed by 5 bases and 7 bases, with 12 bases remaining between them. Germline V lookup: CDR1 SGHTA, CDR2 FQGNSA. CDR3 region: CASSRMAGQPQHF. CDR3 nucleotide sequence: TGTGCCAGCAGCCGCATGGCGGGGCAGCCCCAGCATTTT. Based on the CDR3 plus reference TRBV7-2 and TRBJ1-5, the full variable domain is GAGVSQSPSNKVTEKGKDVELRCDPISGHTALYWYRQSLGQGLEFLIYFQGNSAPDKSGLPSDRFSAERTGGSVSTLTIQRTQQEDSAVYLCASSRMAGQPQHFGDGTRLSIL.

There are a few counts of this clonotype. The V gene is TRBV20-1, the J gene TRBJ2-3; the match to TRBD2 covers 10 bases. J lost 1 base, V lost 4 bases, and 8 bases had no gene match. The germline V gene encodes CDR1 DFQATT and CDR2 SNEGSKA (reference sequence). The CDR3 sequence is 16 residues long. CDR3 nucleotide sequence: TGCAGTGCTACCCTCAGAGGGACTAGCGGCACAGATACGCAGTATTTT. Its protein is CSATLRGTSGTDTQYF.

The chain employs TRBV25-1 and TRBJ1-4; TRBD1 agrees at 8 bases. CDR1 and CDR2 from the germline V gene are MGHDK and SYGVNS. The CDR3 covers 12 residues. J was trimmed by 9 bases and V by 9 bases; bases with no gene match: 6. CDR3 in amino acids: CASRRTGQKLFF. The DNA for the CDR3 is TGTGCCAGTAGGAGGACAGGGCAAAAACTGTTTTTT.

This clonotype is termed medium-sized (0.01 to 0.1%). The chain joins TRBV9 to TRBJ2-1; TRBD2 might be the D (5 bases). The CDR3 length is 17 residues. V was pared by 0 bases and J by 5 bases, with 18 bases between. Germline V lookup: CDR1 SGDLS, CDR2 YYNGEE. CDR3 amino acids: CASSVGTGSGGDNEQFF. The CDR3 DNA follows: TGTGCCAGCAGCGTAGGGACGGGGAGCGGAGGCGACAATGAGCAGTTCTTC.

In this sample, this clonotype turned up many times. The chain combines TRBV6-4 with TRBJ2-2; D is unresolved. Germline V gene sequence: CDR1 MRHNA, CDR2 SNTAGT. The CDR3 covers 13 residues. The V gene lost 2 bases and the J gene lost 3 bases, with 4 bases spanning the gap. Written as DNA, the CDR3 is TGTGCCAGCAGTGACAGGGACACCGGGGAGCTGTTTTTT. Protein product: CASSDRDTGELFF.

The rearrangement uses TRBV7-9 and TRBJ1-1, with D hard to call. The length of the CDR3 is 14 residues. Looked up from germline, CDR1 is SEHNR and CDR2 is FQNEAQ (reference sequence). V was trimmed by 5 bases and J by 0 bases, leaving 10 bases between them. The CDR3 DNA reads TGTGCCAGCAGCCCCCAGCACATGAACACTGAAGCTTTCTTT. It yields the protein CASSPQHMNTEAFF.

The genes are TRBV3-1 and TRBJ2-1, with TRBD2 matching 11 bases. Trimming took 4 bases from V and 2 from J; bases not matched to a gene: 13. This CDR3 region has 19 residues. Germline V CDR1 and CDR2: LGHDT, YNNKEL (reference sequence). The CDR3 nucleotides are TGTGCCAGCAGCCTTGGGACTAGCGGAGGGGTCGGACCCTACAATGAGCAGTTCTTC. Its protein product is CASSLGTSGGVGPYNEQFF.

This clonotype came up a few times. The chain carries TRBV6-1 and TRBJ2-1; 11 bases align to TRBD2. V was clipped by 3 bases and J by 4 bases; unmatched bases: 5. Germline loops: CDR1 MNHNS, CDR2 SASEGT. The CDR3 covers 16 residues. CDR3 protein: CASSDTGTSGYNEQFF. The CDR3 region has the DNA TGTGCCAGCAGTGATACCGGGACTAGCGGTTACAATGAGCAGTTCTTC.

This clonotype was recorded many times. This CDR3 is CASSFLEGISSYNSPLHF. The CDR3 nucleotides read TGTGCCAGCAGCTTTTTGGAGGGGATCAGCTCCTATAATTCACCCCTCCACTTT. The chain has TRBV7-4 and TRBJ1-6; possibly TRBD1 for D (5 bases). Germline V CDR1 and CDR2: SGHVT, SQSDAQ. The CDR3 extends over 18 amino acids. The V end was cut by 3 bases, the J end by 0 bases, with 15 bases between.

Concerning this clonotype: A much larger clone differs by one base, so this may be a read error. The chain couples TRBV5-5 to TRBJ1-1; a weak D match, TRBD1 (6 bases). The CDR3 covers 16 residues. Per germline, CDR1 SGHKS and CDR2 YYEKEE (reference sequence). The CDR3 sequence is CPSSFPTGGRNTEAFF. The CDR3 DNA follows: TGTCCCAGCAGCTTTCCGACAGGCGGCAGGAACACTGAAGCTTTCTTT. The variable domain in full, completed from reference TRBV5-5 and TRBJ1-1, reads DAGVTQSPTHLIKTRGQQVTLRCSPISGHKSVSWYQQVLGQGPQFIFQYYEKEERGRGNFPDRFSARQFPNYSSELNVNALLLGDSALYLCPSSFPTGGRNTEAFFGQGTRLTVV.

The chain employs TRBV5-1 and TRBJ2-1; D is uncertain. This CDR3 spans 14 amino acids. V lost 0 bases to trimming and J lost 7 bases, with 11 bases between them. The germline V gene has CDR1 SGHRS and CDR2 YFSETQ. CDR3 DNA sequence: TGCGCCAGCAGCTTGGGTAGGTTCCAGAATGAGCAGTTCTTC. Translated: CASSLGRFQNEQFF.

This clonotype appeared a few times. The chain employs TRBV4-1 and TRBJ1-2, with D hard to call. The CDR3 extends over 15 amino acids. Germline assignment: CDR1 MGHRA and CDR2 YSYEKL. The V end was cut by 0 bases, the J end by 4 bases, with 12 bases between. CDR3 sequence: CASSQDSAEGYGYTF. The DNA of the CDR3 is TGCGCCAGCAGCCAAGATTCGGCGGAAGGCTATGGCTACACCTTC.

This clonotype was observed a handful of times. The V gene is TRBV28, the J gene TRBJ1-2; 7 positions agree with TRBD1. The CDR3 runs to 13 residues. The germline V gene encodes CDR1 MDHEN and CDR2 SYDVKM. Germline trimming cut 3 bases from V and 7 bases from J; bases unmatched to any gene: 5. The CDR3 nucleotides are TGTGCCAGCAGTTTTCAGGGGGTCATTGGCTACACCTTC. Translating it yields CASSFQGVIGYTF.

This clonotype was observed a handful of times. CDR3 nucleotides: TGCGCCAGCAGCTTGCGGCGGCAAACTGAAGCTTTCTTT. Protein: CASSLRRQTEAFF. The chain combines TRBV5-1 with TRBJ1-1, with D unclear. Trimming took off 1 base at V and 5 bases at J, with 9 bases between the two ends. There are 13 residues in the CDR3. The germline V gene has CDR1 SGHRS and CDR2 YFSETQ.

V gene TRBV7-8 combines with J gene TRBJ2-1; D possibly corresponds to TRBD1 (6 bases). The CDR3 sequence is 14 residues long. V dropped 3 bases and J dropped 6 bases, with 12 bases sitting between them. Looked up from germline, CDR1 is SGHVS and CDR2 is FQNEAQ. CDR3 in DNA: TGTGCCAGCAGCTTTACAGGGTCAGGCAATGAGCAGTTCTTC. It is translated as CASSFTGSGNEQFF.

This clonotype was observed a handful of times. CDR3 region: CASSSEENEQFF. CDR3 nucleotides: TGTGCCAGCAGTTCCGAGGAGAATGAGCAGTTCTTC. V gene TRBV12-3 or TRBV12-4 combines with J gene TRBJ2-1; D unresolved. This CDR3 is built from 12 residues. V was pared by 4 bases and J by 7 bases, with 8 bases between.